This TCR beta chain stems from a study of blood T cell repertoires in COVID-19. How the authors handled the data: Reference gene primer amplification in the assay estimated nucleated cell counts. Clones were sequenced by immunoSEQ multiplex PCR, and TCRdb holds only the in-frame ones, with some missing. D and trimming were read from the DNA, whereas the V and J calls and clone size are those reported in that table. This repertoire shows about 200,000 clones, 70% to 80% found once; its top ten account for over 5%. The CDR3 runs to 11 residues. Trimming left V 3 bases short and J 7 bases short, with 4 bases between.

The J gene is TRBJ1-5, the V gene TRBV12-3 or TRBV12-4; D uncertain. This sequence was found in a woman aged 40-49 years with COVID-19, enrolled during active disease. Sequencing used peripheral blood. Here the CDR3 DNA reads TGTGCCAGCAGTTTGGGCCAGCCCCAGCATTTT. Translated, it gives CASSLGQPQHF.